Listed below are T cell receptor beta chains from one sample, sequenced in a study of vaccination and CD4 T cells after COVID-19. These TCRs are of unknown antigen specificity. In TCRdb, the PCR reads were re-called with MiXCR into one record per CDR3 protein. The table includes about 10,000 distinct CDR3 sequences, 65% detected once. Sequences were derived from CD4+ T cells from blood, cultured in vitro, sampled before SARS-CoV-2 vaccination. The receptors were sampled from a human donor who had recovered from COVID-19. Each CDR3 is given with its conserved first and last residue. A D gene is named only where the DNA matches it firmly. Size is omitted from some rows. Given values are once, few, many or a class for expanded clones.

CDR3 protein: CASSLSRTSGRADTQYF
CDR3 DNA: TGTGCCAGCAGTTTATCGAGGACTAGCGGGAGGGCAGATACGCAGTATTTT
clone size: -
J gene: TRBJ2-3
V gene: TRBV27
D gene: TRBD2

CDR3 protein: CASSIPRRGSSYGYTF
CDR3 DNA: TGTGCCAGTAGTATTCCCCGCAGGGGTTCGAGCTATGGCTACACCTTC
clone size: -
J gene: TRBJ1-2
V gene: TRBV19
D gene: -

CDR3 protein: CASSVGPLRTGELFF
CDR3 DNA: TGTGCCAGCAGCGTAGGGCCGTTACGGACCGGGGAGCTGTTTTTT
clone size: -
J gene: TRBJ2-2
V gene: TRBV9
D gene: -

CDR3 protein: CASSFRVFGHGYTF
CDR3 DNA: TGTGCCAGCAGTTTCAGGGTTTTCGGGCATGGCTACACCTTC
clone size: once
J gene: TRBJ1-2
V gene: TRBV28
D gene: -

CDR3 protein: CASSQHKYTEAFF
CDR3 DNA: TGTGCCAGCAGTCAGCATAAGTACACTGAAGCTTTCTTT
clone size: -
J gene: TRBJ1-1
V gene: TRBV28
D gene: -

CDR3 protein: CASSLPGTASYEQYF
CDR3 DNA: TGTGCCAGCTCACTTCCCGGGACGGCTTCCTACGAGCAGTACTTC
clone size: -
J gene: TRBJ2-7
V gene: TRBV18
D gene: -

CDR3 protein: CSTRVRGLNYGYTF
CDR3 DNA: TGCAGTACTAGAGTCAGGGGGCTGAACTATGGCTACACCTTC
clone size: -
J gene: TRBJ1-2
V gene: TRBV20-1
D gene: TRBD1

CDR3 protein: CASSGLAGGPDTQYF
CDR3 DNA: TGTGCCAGCAGTGGACTAGCGGGAGGGCCAGATACGCAGTATTTT
clone size: -
J gene: TRBJ2-3
V gene: TRBV6-1
D gene: TRBD2

CDR3 protein: CASSPVGLAGTGELFF
CDR3 DNA: TGTGCCAGCAGTCCTGTCGGACTAGCGGGTACCGGGGAGCTGTTTTTT
clone size: -
J gene: TRBJ2-2
V gene: TRBV6-1
D gene: TRBD2

CDR3 protein: CSAEGVQGDTQYF
CDR3 DNA: TGCAGTGCCGAGGGAGTCCAGGGAGATACGCAGTATTTT
clone size: -
J gene: TRBJ2-3
V gene: TRBV20-1
D gene: -

CDR3 protein: CASSLAGGSDTQYF
CDR3 DNA: TGTGCCAGCAGCCTAGCGGGAGGGTCAGATACGCAGTATTTT
clone size: -
J gene: TRBJ2-3
V gene: TRBV28
D gene: TRBD2

CDR3 protein: CASSIGGHSTDTQYF
CDR3 DNA: TGTGCCAGTAGTATAGGGGGACATAGCACAGATACGCAGTATTTT
clone size: -
J gene: TRBJ2-3
V gene: TRBV19
D gene: -

CDR3 protein: CASSYPQGVGTEAFF
CDR3 DNA: TGTGCCAGCAGTTACCCCCAGGGGGTTGGAACTGAAGCTTTCTTT
clone size: -
J gene: TRBJ1-1
V gene: TRBV6-5
D gene: TRBD1

CDR3 protein: CASSQGLAAAGWEQYF
CDR3 DNA: TGTGCCAGCAGCCAGGGACTAGCGGCAGCTGGTTGGGAGCAGTACTTC
clone size: -
J gene: TRBJ2-7
V gene: TRBV7-2
D gene: TRBD2

CDR3 protein: CASSSVQRTQYF
CDR3 DNA: TGTGCCAGCAGTTCGGTTCAAAGAACCCAGTACTTC
clone size: -
J gene: TRBJ2-5
V gene: TRBV28
D gene: -

CDR3 protein: CSASGEGSSYNSPLHF
CDR3 DNA: TGCAGTGCTAGTGGGGAGGGGTCCTCCTATAATTCACCCCTCCACTTT
clone size: few
J gene: TRBJ1-6
V gene: TRBV20-1
D gene: -

CDR3 protein: CASSFAGRETQYF
CDR3 DNA: TGTGCCAGCAGCTTCGCGGGAAGGGAGACCCAGTACTTC
clone size: -
J gene: TRBJ2-5
V gene: TRBV7-9
D gene: -

CDR3 protein: CASSRMSGNSYEQYF
CDR3 DNA: TGCGCCAGCAGCCGCATGAGCGGGAACTCCTACGAGCAGTACTTC
clone size: -
J gene: TRBJ2-7
V gene: TRBV4-1
D gene: TRBD2

CDR3 protein: CASSLAYSWEQETQYF
CDR3 DNA: TGTGCCAGCAGCTTAGCCTACTCTTGGGAACAAGAGACCCAGTACTTC
clone size: -
J gene: TRBJ2-5
V gene: TRBV7-8
D gene: -

CDR3 protein: CATSRDPRSNEKLFF
CDR3 DNA: TGTGCCACCAGCAGAGATCCCAGATCTAATGAAAAACTGTTTTTT
clone size: -
J gene: TRBJ1-4
V gene: TRBV15
D gene: -

CDR3 protein: CASSLSVLPYEQYF
CDR3 DNA: TGTGCCAGCAGTTTATCAGTATTACCCTACGAGCAGTACTTC
clone size: -
J gene: TRBJ2-7
V gene: TRBV28
D gene: -

CDR3 protein: CASSAPSDGYTF
CDR3 DNA: TGTGCCAGCAGTGCTCCCAGCGATGGCTACACCTTC
clone size: few
J gene: TRBJ1-2
V gene: TRBV6-2/TRBV6-3
D gene: -

CDR3 protein: CSARDLPEQFF
CDR3 DNA: TGCAGTGCTAGAGATTTGCCAGAGCAGTTCTTC
clone size: -
J gene: TRBJ2-1
V gene: TRBV20-1
D gene: -

CDR3 protein: CSVVRGFGYTF
CDR3 DNA: TGCAGCGTGGTTAGGGGGTTTGGCTACACCTTC
clone size: -
J gene: TRBJ1-2
V gene: TRBV29-1
D gene: -

CDR3 protein: CASSRDSGLKSNYGYTF
CDR3 DNA: TGCGCCAGCAGTCGGGACTCAGGCCTTAAAAGTAACTATGGCTACACCTTC
clone size: -
J gene: TRBJ1-2
V gene: TRBV23-1
D gene: -

CDR3 protein: CSAADKNYGYTF
CDR3 DNA: TGCAGTGCGGCGGACAAAAACTATGGCTACACCTTC
clone size: once
J gene: TRBJ1-2
V gene: TRBV20-1
D gene: -

CDR3 protein: CSAEDRGFGQPQHF
CDR3 DNA: TGCAGTGCTGAGGACAGGGGGTTTGGTCAGCCCCAGCATTTT
clone size: medium-sized
J gene: TRBJ1-5
V gene: TRBV20-1
D gene: TRBD1

CDR3 protein: CASSVYREGLGFQHF
CDR3 DNA: TGTGCCAGCAGTGTTTACAGGGAAGGGTTGGGTTTCCAGCATTTT
clone size: few
J gene: TRBJ1-5
V gene: TRBV6-1
D gene: -

CDR3 protein: CATSDPRGHETQYF
CDR3 DNA: TGTGCCACCAGTGACCCCAGGGGTCATGAGACCCAGTACTTC
clone size: -
J gene: TRBJ2-5
V gene: TRBV24-1
D gene: -

CDR3 protein: CASSKSDTQYF
CDR3 DNA: TGTGCCAGCAGCAAGTCAGATACGCAGTATTTT
clone size: -
J gene: TRBJ2-3
V gene: TRBV12-3/TRBV12-4
D gene: -

CDR3 protein: CASSIRGLGNQPQHF
CDR3 DNA: TGTGCCAGTAGTATTCGGGGGTTAGGGAATCAGCCCCAGCATTTT
clone size: few
J gene: TRBJ1-5
V gene: TRBV19
D gene: -

CDR3 protein: CASSLKGRHHSPLHF
CDR3 DNA: TGTGCCAGCAGCTTAAAGGGACGGCACCATTCACCCCTCCACTTT
clone size: -
J gene: TRBJ1-6
V gene: TRBV7-2
D gene: -

CDR3 protein: CSARDPRGAGFNYGYTF
CDR3 DNA: TGCAGTGCTAGAGATCCCCGGGGTGCAGGGTTCAACTATGGCTACACCTTC
clone size: few
J gene: TRBJ1-2
V gene: TRBV20-1
D gene: -

CDR3 protein: CATGMRDRQFF
CDR3 DNA: TGTGCCACCGGGATGCGGGATCGGCAGTTCTTC
clone size: -
J gene: TRBJ2-1
V gene: TRBV15
D gene: -

CDR3 protein: CSARDSASGSSAGELFF
CDR3 DNA: TGCAGTGCTAGAGACTCAGCTAGCGGGAGTTCGGCCGGGGAGCTGTTTTTT
clone size: -
J gene: TRBJ2-2
V gene: TRBV20-1
D gene: TRBD2

CDR3 protein: CSASPLADSSTDTQYF
CDR3 DNA: TGCAGTGCTAGTCCCTTAGCGGATTCTAGCACAGATACGCAGTATTTT
clone size: few
J gene: TRBJ2-3
V gene: TRBV20-1
D gene: -

CDR3 protein: CASSEGGVTEAFF
CDR3 DNA: TGTGCCAGCAGTGAGGGGGGGGTAACTGAAGCTTTCTTT
clone size: -
J gene: TRBJ1-1
V gene: TRBV6-1
D gene: -

CDR3 protein: CSARDSSRRVGGELFF
CDR3 DNA: TGCAGTGCTAGAGATTCTTCACGGCGGGTCGGCGGGGAGCTGTTTTTT
clone size: few
J gene: TRBJ2-2
V gene: TRBV20-1
D gene: -

CDR3 protein: CSARSDTQYF
CDR3 DNA: TGCAGTGCTAGATCAGATACGCAGTATTTT
clone size: few
J gene: TRBJ2-3
V gene: TRBV20-1
D gene: -

CDR3 protein: CATSRQDQGANEQYF
CDR3 DNA: TGTGCCACCAGCAGACAGGACCAAGGGGCGAACGAGCAGTACTTC
clone size: -
J gene: TRBJ2-7
V gene: TRBV15
D gene: -

CDR3 protein: CASRQGVWLGYEQYF
CDR3 DNA: TGTGCCAGCAGACAGGGGGTTTGGCTTGGGTACGAGCAGTACTTC
clone size: -
J gene: TRBJ2-7
V gene: TRBV6-1
D gene: TRBD1

CDR3 protein: CSATGTMNSPLHF
CDR3 DNA: TGCAGTGCGACCGGGACGATGAATTCACCCCTCCACTTT
clone size: -
J gene: TRBJ1-6
V gene: TRBV20-1
D gene: -

CDR3 protein: CASLGRVWETQYF
CDR3 DNA: TGTGCCAGCCTCGGGAGGGTCTGGGAGACCCAGTACTTC
clone size: -
J gene: TRBJ2-5
V gene: TRBV6-1
D gene: TRBD2

CDR3 protein: CASTRTGDQPQHF
CDR3 DNA: TGTGCCAGTACCAGGACAGGGGATCAGCCCCAGCATTTT
clone size: -
J gene: TRBJ1-5
V gene: TRBV19
D gene: TRBD1

CDR3 protein: CASSFSRTSGTDTQYF
CDR3 DNA: TGTGCCAGCAGTTTTAGCCGGACTAGCGGAACAGATACGCAGTATTTT
clone size: -
J gene: TRBJ2-3
V gene: TRBV28
D gene: TRBD2